This T cell receptor (beta chain) derives from a study of cytomegalovirus exposure and HLA in healthy donors. Trimming removed 10 bases from V and 4 bases from J, with 22 bases in between. The CDR3 has 15 residues. Germline assignment: CDR1 MNHEY and CDR2 SMNVEV (reference sequence). The PCR used 60 Vbeta and 13 Jbeta primers. The assay was immunoSEQ multiplex PCR, and TCRdb's table has in-frame clones only and misses some. The table records 150,000 to 200,000 clones, around three quarters of them present only once. Study conclusions and caveats: Presence/absence analyses rested on an assumption that sequencing depth was roughly uniform across donors. Rare sequences made up most TCRs, while some public TCRs were found in many donors. Immune exposure was documented only through CMV serostatus. Later on, an analysis showed TCR association rates differing by HLA locus, with DRB1 the most and HLA-C the fewest.

About this clone itself: The antigen is not known.

This TCR came from a woman aged 40 to 49 in good health and CMV-seronegative. The chain recombines TRBV27 with TRBJ1-1; possible D gene TRBD1, 5 bases. What was sequenced was PBMCs. In nucleotides, the CDR3 is TGTGCCACCGAAAGGCGGGGCGGGGGAGCCACTGAAGCTTTCTTT. It specifies CATERRGGGATEAFF.